This T cell receptor beta chain was found in a study of blood T cell repertoires in COVID-19. Here immunoSEQ multiplex PCR was the method, and the copy in TCRdb shows in-frame clones only, minus some. This sample has under 200,000 clones, with approximately 79% found just once. The V end was cut by 3 bases, the J end by 7 bases, with 10 bases between. The CDR3 extends over 14 amino acids. In germline, CDR1 is SEHNR, CDR2 FQNEAQ (reference sequence). V is TRBV7-9 and J is TRBJ1-6, with D unresolved. The TCR sequence derives from a woman aged 60-75 years with acute COVID-19. Material for sequencing was PBMCs or T cells enriched from blood (not recorded which). CDR3 sequence: CASSLVEGNSPLHF. The CDR3 bases are TGTGCCAGCAGCTTGGTAGAGGGCAATTCACCCCTCCACTTT.